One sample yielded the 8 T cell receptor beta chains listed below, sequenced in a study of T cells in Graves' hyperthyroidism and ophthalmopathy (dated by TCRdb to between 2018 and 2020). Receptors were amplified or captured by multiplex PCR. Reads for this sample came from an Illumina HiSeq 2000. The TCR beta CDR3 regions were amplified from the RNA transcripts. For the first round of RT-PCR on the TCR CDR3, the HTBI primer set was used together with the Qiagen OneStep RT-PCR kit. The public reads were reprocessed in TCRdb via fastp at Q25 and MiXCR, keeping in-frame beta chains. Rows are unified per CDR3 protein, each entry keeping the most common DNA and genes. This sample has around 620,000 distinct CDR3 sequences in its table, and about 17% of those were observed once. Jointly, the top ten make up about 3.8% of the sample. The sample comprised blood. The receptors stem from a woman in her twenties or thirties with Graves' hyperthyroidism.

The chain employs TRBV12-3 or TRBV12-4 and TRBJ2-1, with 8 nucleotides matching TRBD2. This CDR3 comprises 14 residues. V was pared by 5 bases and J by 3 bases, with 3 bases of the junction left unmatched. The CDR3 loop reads CASSKLAVYNEQFF. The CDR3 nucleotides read TGTGCCAGCAGTAAACTAGCGGTCTACAATGAGCAGTTCTTC.

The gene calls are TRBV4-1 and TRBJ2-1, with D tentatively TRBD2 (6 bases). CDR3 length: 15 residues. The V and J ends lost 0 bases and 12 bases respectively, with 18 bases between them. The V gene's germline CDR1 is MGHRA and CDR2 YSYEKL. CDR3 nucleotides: TGCGCCAGCAGCCAAGAAATGGGACTCGCTTTAGTGCAGTTCTTC. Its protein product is CASSQEMGLALVQFF.

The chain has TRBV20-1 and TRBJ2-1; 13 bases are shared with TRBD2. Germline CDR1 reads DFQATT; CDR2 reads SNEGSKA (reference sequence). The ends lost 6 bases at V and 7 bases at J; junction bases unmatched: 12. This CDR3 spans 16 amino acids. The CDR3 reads CSARGTTSGRINEQFF. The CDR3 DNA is TGCAGTGCCCGGGGGACGACTAGCGGGAGGATTAATGAGCAGTTCTTC.

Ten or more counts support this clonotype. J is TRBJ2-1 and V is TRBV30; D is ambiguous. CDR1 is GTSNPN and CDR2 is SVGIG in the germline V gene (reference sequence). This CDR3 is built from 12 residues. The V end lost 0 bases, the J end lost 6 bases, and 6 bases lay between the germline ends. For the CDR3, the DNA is TGTGCCTGGAGTGTGGCAGTCAATGAGCAGTTCTTC. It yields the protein CAWSVAVNEQFF.

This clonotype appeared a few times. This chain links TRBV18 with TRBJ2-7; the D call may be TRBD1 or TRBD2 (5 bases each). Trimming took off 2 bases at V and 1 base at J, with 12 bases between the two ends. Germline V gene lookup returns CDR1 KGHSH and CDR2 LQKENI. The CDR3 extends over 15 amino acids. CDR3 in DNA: TGTGCCAGCTCACCAACGGGACGGAGTTCCTACGAGCAGTACTTC. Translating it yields CASSPTGRSSYEQYF.

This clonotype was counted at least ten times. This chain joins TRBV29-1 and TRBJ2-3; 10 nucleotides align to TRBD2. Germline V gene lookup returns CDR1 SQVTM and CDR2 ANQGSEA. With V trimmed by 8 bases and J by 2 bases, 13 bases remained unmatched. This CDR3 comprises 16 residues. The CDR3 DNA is TGCAGCATGAGCGGGAGGGCCAGCCGCCCCACAGATACGCAGTATTTT. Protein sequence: CSMSGRASRPTDTQYF.

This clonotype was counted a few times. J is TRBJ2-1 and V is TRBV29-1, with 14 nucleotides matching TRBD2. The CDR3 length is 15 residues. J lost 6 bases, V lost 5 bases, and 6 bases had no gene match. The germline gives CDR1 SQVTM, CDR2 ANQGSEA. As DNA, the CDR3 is TGCAGCGTTACCCGACTAGCGGGAGGGGTCAATGAGCAGTTCTTC. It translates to CSVTRLAGGVNEQFF.

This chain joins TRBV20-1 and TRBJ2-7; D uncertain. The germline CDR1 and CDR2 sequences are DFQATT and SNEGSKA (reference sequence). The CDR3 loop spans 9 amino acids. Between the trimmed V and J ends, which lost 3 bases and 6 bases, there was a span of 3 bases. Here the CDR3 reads CSASREQYF. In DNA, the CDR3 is TGCAGTGCTAGTCGCGAGCAGTACTTC.